Shown below are 21 T cell receptor beta chains from a single sample sequenced in a study of T cell responses to AZD1222 COVID-19 vaccine. Clones were read by immunoSEQ multiplex PCR, and TCRdb kept only the in-frame ones, dropping some. Of 100,000 to 150,000 clones in the sample, roughly 88% are singletons; the top ten hold nearly 4.5%. The starting material was peripheral blood, obtained on day 0 of MenACWY control vaccination. These receptors were taken from an adult in good health.

The chain uses TRBV5-6 and TRBJ2-5; no reliable D call. The germline V gene encodes CDR1 SGHDT and CDR2 YYEEEE. The CDR3 spans 14 residues. Trimming pared 3 bases from V and 2 bases from J, leaving 11 bases between. In nucleotides, the CDR3 is TGTGCCAGCAGCTCCCCCGGGTTGCAAGAGACCCAGTACTTC. Its protein product is CASSSPGLQETQYF.

In its sample, this clone was seen once. V gene TRBV5-1 combines with J gene TRBJ2-1; maybe TRBD1 (5 bases). Germline V gene data show CDR1 as SGHRS and CDR2 as YFSETQ. The CDR3 loop spans 17 amino acids. V gave up 0 bases and J gave up 5 bases, with 18 bases separating them. CDR3 in DNA: TGCGCCAGCAGCTTGGCCCTAGGGCAGGGAAAGAACAATGAGCAGTTCTTC. Its translation is CASSLALGQGKNNEQFF.

The chain recombines TRBV2 with TRBJ2-1; D is perhaps TRBD1 or TRBD2 (5 bases each). This CDR3 is 13 amino acids long. The germline V gene has CDR1 SNHLY and CDR2 FYNNEI. The germline V and J ends were trimmed by 7 bases and 5 bases, with 12 bases remaining between them. CDR3 amino acids: CASTGALNNEQFF. The CDR3 DNA reads TGTGCCAGCACCGGGGCTCTAAACAATGAGCAGTTCTTC.

The chain joins TRBV14 to TRBJ2-3; the match to TRBD2 covers 15 bases. CDR1 SGHDN and CDR2 FVKESK come from the germline V gene. Losses at the gene ends were 4 bases for V and 7 bases for J; bases not matched to a gene: 12. CDR3 length: 18 residues. The chain's CDR3 is CASSRSPGLAGGTYTQYF. In nucleotides, the CDR3 is TGTGCCAGCAGCCGCTCTCCGGGACTAGCGGGGGGAACCTATACGCAGTATTTT.

The genes are TRBV7-3 and TRBJ2-1; TRBD2 agrees at 10 bases. Germline trimming cut 5 bases from V and 0 bases from J; bases unmatched to any gene: 1. CDR1 and CDR2 (germline): SGHTA, FQGTGA. This CDR3 comprises 15 residues. The CDR3 region is CASSTSGNSYNEQFF. CDR3 in DNA: TGTGCCAGCAGCACTAGCGGGAACTCCTACAATGAGCAGTTCTTC.

The gene calls are TRBV27 and TRBJ2-7; D remains unclear. The CDR3 loop spans 14 amino acids. The V end lost 2 bases, the J end lost 1 base, and 9 bases lay between the germline ends. CDR1 is MNHEY and CDR2 is SMNVEV in the germline V gene (reference sequence). The CDR3 protein is CASSLTGGSYEQYV. CDR3 nucleotides: TGTGCCAGCAGTTTAACGGGCGGATCCTACGAGCAGTACGTC.

The chain couples TRBV6-5 to TRBJ2-7; no clear D gene. The CDR3 sequence is 16 residues long. CDR1 MNHEY and CDR2 SVGAGI come from the germline V gene. V was trimmed by 0 bases and J by 2 bases, leaving 14 bases between them. In DNA, the CDR3 is TGTGCCAGCAGTTACTCCAGGCCCAGTTCCGCCTACGAGCAGTACGTC. It yields the protein CASSYSRPSSAYEQYV.

The chain couples TRBV7-2 to TRBJ1-1, with D unresolved. There are 13 residues in the CDR3. Trimming removed 2 bases from V and 0 bases from J, with 4 bases in between. Germline V gene sequence: CDR1 SGHTA, CDR2 FQGNSA. This CDR3 reads CASSLHMNTEAFF. The CDR3 DNA follows: TGTGCCAGCAGCTTACATATGAACACTGAAGCTTTCTTT. Supplemented by reference TRBV7-2 and TRBJ1-1, the full variable domain reads GAGVSQSPSNKVTEKGKDVELRCDPISGHTALYWYRQSLGQGLEFLIYFQGNSAPDKSGLPSDRFSAERTGGSVSTLTIQRTQQEDSAVYLCASSLHMNTEAFFGQGTRLTVV.

The V and J genes are TRBV12-3 or TRBV12-4 and TRBJ1-4, with 7 bases lining up with TRBD1. Trimming took 6 bases from V and 14 from J; bases not matched to a gene: 9. The CDR3 has 12 amino acids. In DNA form, the CDR3 reads TGTGCCAGCAGCTTGGACAGGTGGTTTCTGTTTTTT. It is translated as CASSLDRWFLFF.

The chain joins TRBV3-1 (or the pseudogene TRBV3-2) to TRBJ1-4; TRBD1 aligns across 9 bases. CDR1 LGHDT and CDR2 YNNKEL come from the germline V gene (reference sequence). The CDR3 covers 13 residues. Trimming at V came to 6 bases and at J to 8 bases, leaving 4 bases not matched to a gene. This CDR3 is CASSRTGVEKLFF. CDR3 coding DNA: TGTGCCAGCAGTAGGACAGGGGTGGAAAAACTGTTTTTT.

The rearrangement uses TRBV4-3 and TRBJ1-2, with 7 nucleotides matching TRBD1. From germline, CDR1 is LGHNA and CDR2 YSLEER. V was pared by 0 bases and J by 5 bases, with 3 bases of the junction left unmatched. The CDR3 loop spans 14 amino acids. The CDR3 DNA sequence: TGCGCCAGCAGCCAAGATTCAGGGGGTTATGGCTACACCTTC. This translates into CASSQDSGGYGYTF.

CDR3 DNA: TGCGCCAGCAGCCAAGGTAACGGGAGGGCCTTTGGCAATGAGCAGTTCTTC. Protein sequence: CASSQGNGRAFGNEQFF. The chain recombines TRBV4-1 with TRBJ2-1; 8 nucleotides match TRBD2. The V gene's germline CDR1 is MGHRA and CDR2 YSYEKL. J was trimmed by 6 bases and V by 1 base; bases with no gene match: 11. There are 17 residues in the CDR3.

This clone has a handful of counts. The chain employs TRBV5-1 and TRBJ1-6, with 9 nucleotides matching TRBD1. CDR1 is SGHRS, CDR2 YFSETQ, per germline. The length of the CDR3 is 14 residues. V was pared by 3 bases and J by 8 bases, with 3 bases of the junction left unmatched. DNA for the CDR3: TGCGCCAGCAGCTCGGGACAGGGTTATTCACCCCTCCACTTT. Translated, it gives CASSSGQGYSPLHF. The full variable domain, rest sourced from reference TRBV5-1 and TRBJ1-6, is KAGVTQTPRYLIKTRGQQVTLSCSPISGHRSVSWYQQTPGQGLQFLFEYFSETQRNKGNFPGRFSGRQFSNSRSEMNVSTLELGDSALYLCASSSGQGYSPLHFGNGTRLTVT.

In this sample, this clone turned up a few times. The chain is built from TRBV28 and TRBJ1-2; no firm D call. Trimming pared 2 bases from V and 4 bases from J, leaving 14 bases between. Per germline, CDR1 MDHEN and CDR2 SYDVKM. This CDR3 contains 15 residues. DNA of the CDR3: TGTGCCAGCAGTTTACCTTGGGGATCCGGCTATGGCTACACCTTC. Translating it yields CASSLPWGSGYGYTF.

The V call is TRBV5-6, the J call TRBJ2-1; the D gene could be TRBD1 or TRBD2 (5 bases each). Between the trimmed V and J ends, which lost 0 bases and 6 bases, there was a span of 16 bases. Germline V gene sequence: CDR1 SGHDT, CDR2 YYEEEE. CDR3 length: 16 amino acids. The CDR3: CASSLASRGFSNEQFF. The CDR3 DNA reads as TGTGCCAGCAGCTTGGCCTCGAGGGGTTTTAGCAATGAGCAGTTCTTC.

The chain is built from TRBV6-7 and TRBJ2-7, with D maybe TRBD1 (5 bases). TRBV6-7 falls under the ORF class, with uncertain function. CDR3 length: 18 amino acids. V was shortened by 0 bases and J by 7 bases, with 25 bases between the two germline ends. The CDR3 loop is CASSYSRTVNRRCCEQYV. The CDR3 nucleotides read TGTGCCAGCAGTTACTCTCGTACAGTCAACAGGAGATGTTGTGAGCAGTACGTC.

The chain joins TRBV7-9 to TRBJ2-2; TRBD2 matches at 7 bases. Germline loops: CDR1 SEHNR, CDR2 FQNEAQ (reference sequence). Trimming cost V 4 bases and J 4 bases; bases outside gene matches: 6. CDR3 length equals 15 residues. CDR3 DNA: TGTGCCAGCAGCTCGCGGGGGACTGGCACCGGGGAGCTGTTTTTT. Amino acid sequence: CASSSRGTGTGELFF.

The genes are TRBV5-5 and TRBJ2-2; TRBD1 matches 12 bases. The CDR3 extends over 19 amino acids. Per germline, CDR1 SGHKS and CDR2 YYEKEE (reference sequence). J gave up 0 bases and V 6 bases, and 12 bases lay outside the gene matches. The CDR3 loop reads CASNDPGQGAPPNTGELFF. For the CDR3, the DNA is TGTGCCAGCAACGACCCGGGACAGGGGGCCCCTCCGAACACCGGGGAGCTGTTTTTT.

The gene calls are TRBV18 and TRBJ1-1; 9 positions agree with TRBD1. V was pared by 6 bases and J by 1 base, with 6 bases of the junction left unmatched. The CDR3 is 15 residues long. CDR1 KGHSH and CDR2 LQKENI come from the germline V gene. CDR3 loop: CASSTGTGTNTEAFF. CDR3 nucleotides: TGTGCCAGCTCTACCGGGACAGGGACGAACACTGAAGCTTTCTTT.

The V and J genes are TRBV3-1 (or the pseudogene TRBV3-2) and TRBJ2-1; D unclear. Per germline, CDR1 LGHDT and CDR2 YNNKEL (reference sequence). This CDR3 has 13 amino acids. V was clipped by 4 bases and J by 8 bases, with 12 bases between them. The CDR3 spells CASSPKPKDEQFF. The CDR3 region has the DNA TGTGCCAGCAGCCCAAAACCTAAAGATGAGCAGTTCTTC.

This chain uses TRBV6-6 with TRBJ1-2; TRBD1 matches at 7 bases. CDR1 is MNHNY and CDR2 is SVGAGI in the germline V gene (reference sequence). The CDR3 extends over 12 amino acids. Losses at the gene ends were 4 bases for V and 10 bases for J; bases not matched to a gene: 6. The CDR3 nucleotides read TGTGCCAGCAGTTCCGACAGGGAGGACTACACCTTC. It translates to CASSSDREDYTF.